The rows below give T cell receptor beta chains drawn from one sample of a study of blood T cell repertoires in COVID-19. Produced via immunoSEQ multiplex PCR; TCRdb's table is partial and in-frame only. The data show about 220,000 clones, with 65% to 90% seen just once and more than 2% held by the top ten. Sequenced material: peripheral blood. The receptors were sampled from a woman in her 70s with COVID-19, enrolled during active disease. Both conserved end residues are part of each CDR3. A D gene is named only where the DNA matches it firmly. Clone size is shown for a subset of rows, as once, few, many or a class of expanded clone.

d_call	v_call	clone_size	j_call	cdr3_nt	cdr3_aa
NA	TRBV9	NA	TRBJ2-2	TGTGCCAGCAGCGTAGAAGGCTCTACAGCCGGGGAGCTGTTTTTT	CASSVEGSTAGELFF
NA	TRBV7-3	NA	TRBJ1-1	TGTGCCAGCAGGACTGGGACAACCCGAGGTACTGAAGCTTTCTTT	CASRTGTTRGTEAFF
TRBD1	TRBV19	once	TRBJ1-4	TGTGCCAGTAGTACCACAGACAGGGCGGTTAATGAAAAACTGTTTTTT	CASSTTDRAVNEKLFF
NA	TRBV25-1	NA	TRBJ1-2	TGTGCCAGCAGACTAGGAGGGAATGGAGGCTACACCTTC	CASRLGGNGGYTF
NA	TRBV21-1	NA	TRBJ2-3	TGTGCCAGCAGCAAAGAGACGGCGGGAGCCACAGATACGCAGTATTTT	CASSKETAGATDTQYF
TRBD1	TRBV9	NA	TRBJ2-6	TGTGCCAGCAGCGTAGTGCGGGGACAGGGGTCTGGGGCCAACGTCCTGACTTTC	CASSVVRGQGSGANVLTF
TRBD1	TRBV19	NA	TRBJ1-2	TGTGCCAGTAGTATCCGGGGACAGGCGTATGGCTACACCTTC	CASSIRGQAYGYTF
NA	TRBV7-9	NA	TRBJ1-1	TGTGCCAGCAGCTTAGATGGAATGAACAGGAGACGACAGAACACTGAAGCTTTCTTT	CASSLDGMNRRRQNTEAFF
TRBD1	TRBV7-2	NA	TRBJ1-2	TGTGCCAGCAGCCAGAACGGGGGACAGCAGAGCTACACCTTC	CASSQNGGQQSYTF
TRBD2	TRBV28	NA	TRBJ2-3	TGTGCCAGCAGGTATAGCGGGGGGGCCGTCACAGATACGCAGTATTTT	CASRYSGGAVTDTQYF
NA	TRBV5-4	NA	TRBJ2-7	TGTGCCAGCAGCTTGGACAGGGTGAACTACGAGCAGTACTTC	CASSLDRVNYEQYF
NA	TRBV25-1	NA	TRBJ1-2	TGTGCCAGCAGTCCGCGGGACCTCTATGGCTACACCTTC	CASSPRDLYGYTF
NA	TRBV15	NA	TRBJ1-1	TGTGCCACCACCCCTGAGGGGAACACTGAAGCTTTCTTT	CATTPEGNTEAFF
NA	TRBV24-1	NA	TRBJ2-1	TGTGCCACCAGTGACCGGGACTCCGGTTTCGAGCAGTTCTTC	CATSDRDSGFEQFF
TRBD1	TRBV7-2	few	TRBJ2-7	TGTGCCAGCAGCTCTCCGGGACAGGGGTTCTCCTACGAGCAGTACTTC	CASSSPGQGFSYEQYF
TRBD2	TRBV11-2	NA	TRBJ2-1	TGTGCCAGCAGCTTGGGTAGCGGGAGAAAGTGGCCCTACAATGAGCAGTTCTTC	CASSLGSGRKWPYNEQFF
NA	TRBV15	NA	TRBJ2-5	TGTGCCACCAGCAGAGGCCAGGTGACCCAGTACTTC	CATSRGQVTQYF
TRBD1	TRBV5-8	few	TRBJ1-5	TGTGCCAGCAGCTTGGGACAGGGGATTATCAATCAGCCCCAGCATTTT	CASSLGQGIINQPQHF
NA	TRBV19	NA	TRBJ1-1	TGTGCCAGTAGTCCCTCCGTGAACACTGAAGCTTTCTTT	CASSPSVNTEAFF
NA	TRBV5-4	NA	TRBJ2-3	TGTGCCAGCCGACGACTTTACACAGATACGCAGTATTTT	CASRRLYTDTQYF
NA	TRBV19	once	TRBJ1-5	TGTGCCAGTAGTCTCGGCGGGACTATCGGTCAGCCCCAGCATTTT	CASSLGGTIGQPQHF
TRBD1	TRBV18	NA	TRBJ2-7	TGTGCCAGCTCACTTGGCGGACAGGGGGTCGACGAGCAGTACTTC	CASSLGGQGVDEQYF
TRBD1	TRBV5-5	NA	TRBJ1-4	TGTGCCAGCAGTTTGACAGGGGGAGTTCTCGAAAAACTGTTTTTT	CASSLTGGVLEKLFF
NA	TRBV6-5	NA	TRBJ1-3	TGTGCCAGCAGTTACGTAGAAGGAAACACCATATATTTT	CASSYVEGNTIYF
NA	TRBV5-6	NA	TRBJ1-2	TGTGCCAGCAGCGCAGGGGAACGCTATGGCTACACCTTC	CASSAGERYGYTF
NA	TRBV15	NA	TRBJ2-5	TGTGCCACGTCTTACGGGCGAGGGTACGAGACCCAGTACTTC	CATSYGRGYETQYF
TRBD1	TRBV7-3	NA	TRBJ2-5	TGTGCCAGCAGCCGACAGGGGGAGGAGACCCAGTACTTC	CASSRQGEETQYF
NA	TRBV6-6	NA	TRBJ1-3	TGTGCCACTGAGGACGTCGGGAGCTTTGGAAACACCATATATTTT	CATEDVGSFGNTIYF
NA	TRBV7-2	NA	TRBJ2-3	TGTGCCAGCAGCTTAAGAGGCAGGGTCAGCACAGATACGCAGTATTTT	CASSLRGRVSTDTQYF
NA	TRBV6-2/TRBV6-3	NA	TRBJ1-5	TGTGCCAGCAGTTGGACGACAGAAAGCAATCAGCCCCAGCATTTT	CASSWTTESNQPQHF
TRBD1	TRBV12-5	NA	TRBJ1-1	TGTGCTAGTGGCCCATTTCATGGGGACAGCACTGAAGCTTTCTTT	CASGPFHGDSTEAFF
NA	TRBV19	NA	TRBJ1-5	TGTGCCAGCTGCTGGGGCGATCAGCCCCAGCATTTT	CASCWGDQPQHF
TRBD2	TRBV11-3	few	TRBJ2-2	TGTGCCAGTTCCACTAGCGGGGGTATCGGGGAGCTGTTTTTT	CASSTSGGIGELFF
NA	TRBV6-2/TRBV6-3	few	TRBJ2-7	TGTGCCAGCAGTTACACCCTAGCAGTTCGCTCCTACGAGCAGTACTTC	CASSYTLAVRSYEQYF
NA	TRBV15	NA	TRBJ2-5	TGTGCCACCAGCAGAGATAGAACCGGGGATAGATCAGAGACCCAGTACTTC	CATSRDRTGDRSETQYF
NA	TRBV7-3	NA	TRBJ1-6	TGTGCCAGCAGCTTAAGCGGGGCCCCCGGCAATTCACCCCTCCACTTT	CASSLSGAPGNSPLHF
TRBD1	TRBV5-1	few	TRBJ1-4	TGCGCCAGCAGCTTGCTACCGGGACAGGGTGATGAAAAACTGTTTTTT	CASSLLPGQGDEKLFF
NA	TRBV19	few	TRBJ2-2	TGTGCCAGTAGTATGGGGCTTGACAGGGGGGAGCTGTTTTTT	CASSMGLDRGELFF
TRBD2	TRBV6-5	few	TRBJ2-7	TGTGCCAGCATGGCGGGGGGGCTGGTATACGAGCAGTACTTC	CASMAGGLVYEQYF
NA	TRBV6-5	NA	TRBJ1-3	TGTGCCAGCAGGAGCGACAGAAACCTGGGAAACACCATATATTTT	CASRSDRNLGNTIYF
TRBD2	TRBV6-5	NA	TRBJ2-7	TGTGCCAGCAGACCAGCGGGGCACCTTTCCTACGAGCAGTACTTC	CASRPAGHLSYEQYF
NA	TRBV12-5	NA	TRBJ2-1	TGTGCTAGTGGTCCTCTCAGCGGAAACAATGAGCAGTTCTTC	CASGPLSGNNEQFF
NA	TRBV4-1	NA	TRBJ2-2	TGCGCCAGCAGCCAAACGGGAGACACCGGGGAGCTGTTTTTT	CASSQTGDTGELFF
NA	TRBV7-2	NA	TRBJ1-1	TGTGCCAGCAGCTTAGGAGGGGGTGCTTTCTTT	CASSLGGGAFF
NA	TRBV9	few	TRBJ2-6	TGTGCCAGCAGCCCCGACCCTAATAGCGCTGGGGCCAACGTCCTGACTTTC	CASSPDPNSAGANVLTF
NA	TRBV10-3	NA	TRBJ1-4	TGTGCCATCAGACCTTCCGGGGGGACTAATGAAAAACTGTTTTTT	CAIRPSGGTNEKLFF